Listed here are 16 T cell receptor beta chains from one sample, sequenced in a study of tumor and adjacent non-tumor tissue in lung cancer. Three rounds of nested PCR, following a modified ARM-PCR protocol, produced the TCRbeta library. TCRdb reprocessed the multiplex PCR reads via MiXCR and lists one record per CDR3 protein. The top ten hold over 15% of the sample, which has approximately 140,000 distinct CDR3 sequences, around 65% seen once. No cell sorting was done before RNA was extracted from the tissue. The sequencing sample was made of lung tumor tissue. The receptors were gathered from a man between 60 and 75 years old with small cell lung cancer.

This clonotype was counted many times. The chain links TRBV5-1 to TRBJ2-2; 7 bases are a match to TRBD1. Looked up from germline, CDR1 is SGHRS and CDR2 is YFSETQ. V lost 0 bases, J lost 1 base, and 6 bases stayed unmatched. The CDR3 loop spans 17 amino acids. DNA of the CDR3: TGCGCCAGCAGCTTGGGGTTGGGACAGCAGAACACCGGGGAGCTGTTTTTT. This encodes CASSLGLGQQNTGELFF.

The chain couples TRBV11-2 to TRBJ2-7; perhaps TRBD1 as D (6 bases). Germline V gene data show CDR1 as SGHAT and CDR2 as FQNNGV. The CDR3 is 15 residues long. Written as DNA, the CDR3 is TGTGCCAGCAACTTAGGGGGTTCCCTTTCTGGGGAGCAATACGTC. Amino acids: CASNLGGSLSGEQYV.

This clonotype was seen a handful of times. A much larger clone is a single base away; this may be a read error. J is TRBJ1-2 and V is TRBV10-3, with D possibly being TRBD1 (6 bases). The V end lost 6 bases, the J end lost 1 base, and 15 bases lay between the germline ends. The CDR3 extends over 15 amino acids. Germline V gene data show CDR1 as ENHRY and CDR2 as SYGVKD. CDR3 region: CAIRQGQDYNYGYTF. The CDR3 coding sequence is TGTGCCATCAGACAGGGCCAAGACTATAACTATGGCTACACCTTC.

Concerning this clonotype: The CDR3 does not end in the conserved phenylalanine or tryptophan, so this is likely a read error. V and J are TRBV12-3 or TRBV12-4 and TRBJ1-2; D perhaps matches TRBD1 (5 bases). This CDR3 comprises 15 residues. CDR3: CVSTLGLGHRWGYTL. CDR3 sequence (DNA): TGTGTCAGCACCTTGGGGTTAGGACACCGGTGGGGCTACACCCTC.

V usage is TRBV5-1 and J usage is TRBJ2-2; D is undetermined. V lost 0 bases and J 0 bases, leaving 6 bases between the germline ends. The CDR3 is 15 amino acids. Germline CDR1 is SGHRS and CDR2 is YFSETQ. CDR3 bases: TGCGCCAGCAGCTTGGGGACGCCGAACACCGGGGAGCTGTTTTTT. Its protein product is CASSLGTPNTGELFF. Together with reference TRBV5-1 and TRBJ2-2, the CDR3 gives the full variable domain: KAGVTQTPRYLIKTRGQQVTLSCSPISGHRSVSWYQQTPGQGLQFLFEYFSETQRNKGNFPGRFSGRQFSNSRSEMNVSTLELGDSALYLCASSLGTPNTGELFFGEGSRLTVL.

About this clonotype itself: A read error may account for a junction end that differs from germline. The V call is TRBV28, the J call TRBJ2-7, with D perhaps TRBD2 (6 bases). This CDR3 is 14 amino acids long. Germline V lookup: CDR1 MDHEN, CDR2 SYDVKM. CDR3 sequence reads: CTSSSGLTKIEQYF. The CDR3 DNA is TGTACCAGCAGTTCGGGACTGACCAAAATCGAGCAGTACTTC.

This clonotype was seen only once. Being one base from a much bigger clone, this may be a read error. The V call is TRBV28, the J call TRBJ1-2, with 9 nucleotides matching TRBD1. The trim removed 7 bases at V and 7 bases at J, leaving 13 bases unmatched. CDR3 length: 15 amino acids. Germline CDR1 reads MDHEN; CDR2 reads SYDVKM. The CDR3 reads CASNYRGQGRSGYTF. The CDR3 DNA follows: TGTGCCAGCAATTACCGGGGACAGGGAAGGAGTGGCTACACCTTC.

A remark on this clonotype: Relative to the germline gene, one junction end is altered; a read error may explain this. This rearrangement joins TRBV11-3 to TRBJ2-1; tentatively, D is TRBD1 (5 bases). CDR3 size: 15 residues. Germline V gene data show CDR1 as SGHNT and CDR2 as YENEEA. The CDR3, as DNA: TGTGCCAGTAGCTTGGGGCAGGAAGCCTACAATGAGCAGTTCTTC. Protein sequence: CASSLGQEAYNEQFF.

The chain combines TRBV20-1 with TRBJ2-1; 9 nucleotides line up with TRBD2. The CDR3 has 17 residues. Germline CDR1 reads DFQATT; CDR2 reads SNEGSKA (reference sequence). The J segment lost 14 bases and the V segment lost 3 bases, leaving 23 bases of the junction unmatched. The CDR3 DNA reads TGCAGTGCTAGGAAGACTAGCGGCAGATATGAGTCGGGAGTGGAGTTCTTC. Translating it yields CSARKTSGRYESGVEFF.

Details on this clonotype: A much larger clone lies one base from this, so it may be a read error. The genes are TRBV6-5 and TRBJ1-1, with TRBD1 identical over 8 bases. This CDR3 is built from 15 residues. From germline, CDR1 is MNHEY and CDR2 SVGAGI. As DNA, the CDR3 is TGTGCCAGCAGTTACCTCGGGACAGGAAACACTGAAGCTTCCTTT. Translated: CASSYLGTGNTEASF.

This clonotype was seen repeatedly, ten times or more. The J gene is TRBJ2-1, the V gene TRBV20-1; no clear D gene. Germline V CDR1 and CDR2: DFQATT, SNEGSKA (reference sequence). Trimming pared 1 base from V and 7 bases from J, leaving 5 bases between. This CDR3 has 11 residues. For the CDR3, the DNA is TGCAGTGCTAGAGCGATAAATGAGCAGTTCTTC. Protein product: CSARAINEQFF.

This chain links TRBV6-2 or TRBV6-3 with TRBJ1-2, with 8 bases matching TRBD1. Germline CDR1 and CDR2: MNHEY and SVGEGT. Trimming took 5 bases from V and 7 from J; bases not matched to a gene: 9. The length of the CDR3 is 14 residues. For the CDR3, the DNA is TGTGCCAGCAGTCGCAGGGGGCGAGGGGCTGGCTACACCTTC. This translates into CASSRRGRGAGYTF.

Note on this clonotype: One end of the junction does not line up with germline, which may come from a read error. The CDR3 DNA reads TGCAGTGCCGCGACAGACAATGGGCAGTTCTTC. This gives the protein CSAATDNGQFF. The chain carries TRBV20-1 and TRBJ2-1, with D possibly TRBD1 on 5 matching bases. The V gene's germline CDR1 is DFQATT and CDR2 SNEGSKA (reference sequence). CDR3 length equals 11 residues.

This clonotype has a count of ten or more. The gene calls are TRBV20-1 and TRBJ2-5, with TRBD1 matching 9 bases. The germline gives CDR1 DFQATT, CDR2 SNEGSKA (reference sequence). This CDR3 comprises 13 residues. Trimming cost V 3 bases and J 2 bases; bases outside gene matches: 1. The CDR3 protein is CSARTGGQETQYF. For the CDR3, the DNA is TGCAGTGCTAGGACAGGGGGGCAAGAGACCCAGTACTTC.

This clonotype came up once. The CDR3 region has the DNA TGTGCCAGCGGGTCCTCCTTGGGCATGGGGGCCGGGGAGCTGTTTTTT. Its translation: CASGSSLGMGAGELFF. The chain uses TRBV6-1 and TRBJ2-2; D may match TRBD1 or TRBD2 (5 bases each). Germline V CDR1 and CDR2: MNHNS, SASEGT. CDR3 size: 16 residues. The ends were cut back, 8 bases at V and 6 bases at J, with 22 bases in the middle.

This clonotype has only one observation. The V gene is TRBV5-5, the J gene TRBJ2-3; the D is unclear. Trimming took off 4 bases at V and 0 bases at J, with 15 bases between the two ends. This CDR3 has 16 residues. The germline V gene encodes CDR1 SGHKS and CDR2 YYEKEE (reference sequence). CDR3 nucleotides: TGTGCCAGCAGCGTTGCCTGGTCGACTAGCACAGATACGCAGTATTTT. Translating it yields CASSVAWSTSTDTQYF. Complete variable domain (other parts from reference TRBV5-5 and TRBJ2-3): DAGVTQSPTHLIKTRGQQVTLRCSPISGHKSVSWYQQVLGQGPQFIFQYYEKEERGRGNFPDRFSARQFPNYSSELNVNALLLGDSALYLCASSVAWSTSTDTQYFGPGTRLTVL.